The 8 T cell receptor beta chains given below trace back to one sample, sequenced in a study of blood T cell repertoires in COVID-19. TCRdb's copy holds only in-frame clones and misses some; the assay was immunoSEQ multiplex PCR. The sample has tens of thousands of clones, approximately 91% seen once. The sequenced material came from peripheral blood. The receptors here all came from a woman aged 60 to 75 with active COVID-19.

This clone was found a few times. J is TRBJ2-5 and V is TRBV2; D is ambiguous. CDR1 SNHLY and CDR2 FYNNEI come from the germline V gene. Between the trimmed V and J ends, which lost 6 bases and 2 bases, there was a span of 4 bases. The CDR3 is 11 amino acids. The CDR3 DNA follows: TGTGCCAGCAGCCCGCAAGAGACCCAGTACTTC. It specifies CASSPQETQYF.

This sequence joins TRBV18 and TRBJ1-2; 7 bases line up with TRBD1. CDR3 length: 13 amino acids. Looked up from germline, CDR1 is KGHSH and CDR2 is LQKENI. Germline trimming cut 2 bases from V and 3 bases from J; bases unmatched to any gene: 0. The CDR3 reads CASSPDRDYGYTF. For the CDR3, the DNA is TGTGCCAGCTCACCAGACAGGGACTATGGCTACACCTTC.

The chain is built from TRBV3-1 (or the pseudogene TRBV3-2) and TRBJ1-2, with D perhaps matching TRBD1 (5 bases). The length of the CDR3 is 13 residues. V lost 3 bases and J lost 5, with 10 bases in between. The germline CDR1 and CDR2 sequences are LGHDT and YNNKEL (reference sequence). CDR3 nucleotide sequence: TGTGCCAGCAGCCAGCCAGGGTTGTATGGCTACACCTTC. This gives the protein CASSQPGLYGYTF.

The J gene is TRBJ2-2, the V gene TRBV5-1, with D unresolved. The CDR3 is 15 amino acids. CDR1 is SGHRS, CDR2 YFSETQ, per germline. The V end was cut by 0 bases, the J end by 4 bases, with 10 bases between. The CDR3 region is CASSLEADATGELFF. The DNA of the CDR3 is TGCGCCAGCAGCTTGGAGGCGGATGCCACCGGGGAGCTGTTTTTT.

The chain carries TRBV9 and TRBJ2-1, with D perhaps matching TRBD2 (6 bases). V lost 0 bases, J lost 8 bases, and 15 bases lay in between. The CDR3 runs to 15 residues. From germline, CDR1 is SGDLS and CDR2 YYNGEE. CDR3 sequence: CASSVAVGGADEQFF. The CDR3, as DNA: TGTGCCAGCAGCGTAGCGGTAGGAGGGGCTGATGAGCAGTTCTTC.

The rearrangement joins TRBV9 to TRBJ2-2, with D maybe TRBD2 (5 bases). Germline V gives CDR1 SGDLS, CDR2 YYNGEE. V lost 0 bases and J 9 bases, leaving 12 bases between the germline ends. This CDR3 is built from 14 residues. The CDR3 sequence: CASSVAGFGRELFF. The CDR3 nucleotides read TGTGCCAGCAGCGTAGCGGGGTTTGGGAGGGAGCTGTTTTTT.

The chain employs TRBV6-1 and TRBJ1-1, with D maybe TRBD1 (6 bases). The CDR3 length is 15 residues. The V gene's germline CDR1 is MNHNS and CDR2 SASEGT. Trimming left V 3 bases short and J 4 bases short, with 15 bases between. The CDR3 reads CASSDLLGASTEAFF. CDR3 nucleotides: TGTGCCAGCAGTGATCTACTGGGGGCTAGCACTGAAGCTTTCTTT.

The table lists this clone with a few counts. V and J are TRBV30 and TRBJ1-6; 7 nucleotides agree with TRBD1. V lost 2 bases, J lost 6 bases, and 4 bases stayed unmatched. The germline V gene encodes CDR1 GTSNPN and CDR2 SVGIG (reference sequence). This CDR3 is built from 14 residues. CDR3 DNA: TGTGCCTGGAGTCCGGGACAGCCTAATTCACCCCTCCACTTT. Encoded protein: CAWSPGQPNSPLHF.